This T cell receptor (beta chain) was observed in a study of cytomegalovirus exposure and HLA in healthy donors. There were likely unrecorded immune exposures, though donors were nominally healthy when sampled. The PCR used 60 Vbeta and 13 Jbeta primers. The assay was immunoSEQ multiplex PCR, and TCRdb's table has in-frame clones only and misses some. The sample has 150,000 to 200,000 clones; 80% to 85% are singletons. The TCR was taken from a boy younger than 18 in good health and CMV-seronegative. The sample taken for sequencing was PBMCs.

The CDR3 nucleotides are TGTGCCAGCAGCTTAAATCCGGGGGGCAATGAGCAGTTCTTC. Its protein is CASSLNPGGNEQFF. The chain is built from TRBV11-1 and TRBJ2-1; 7 bases fit TRBD2. With V trimmed by 2 bases and J by 6 bases, 4 bases remained unmatched. Germline lookup yields CDR1 SGHAT and CDR2 FQDESV (reference sequence). This CDR3 has 14 residues.